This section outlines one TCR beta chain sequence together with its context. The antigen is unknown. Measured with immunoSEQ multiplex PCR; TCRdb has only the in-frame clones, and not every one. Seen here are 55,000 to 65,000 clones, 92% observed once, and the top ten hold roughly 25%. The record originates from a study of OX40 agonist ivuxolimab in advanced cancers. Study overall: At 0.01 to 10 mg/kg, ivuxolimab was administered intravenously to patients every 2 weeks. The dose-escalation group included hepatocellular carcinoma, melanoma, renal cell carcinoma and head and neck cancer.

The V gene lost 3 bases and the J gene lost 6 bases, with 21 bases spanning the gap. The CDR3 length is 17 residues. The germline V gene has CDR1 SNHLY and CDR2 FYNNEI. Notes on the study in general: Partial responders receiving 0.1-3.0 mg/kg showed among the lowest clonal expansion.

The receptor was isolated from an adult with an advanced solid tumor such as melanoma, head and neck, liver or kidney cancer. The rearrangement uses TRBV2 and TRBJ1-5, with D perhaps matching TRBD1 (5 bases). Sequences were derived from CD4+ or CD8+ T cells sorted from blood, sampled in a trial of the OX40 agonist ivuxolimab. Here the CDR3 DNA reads TGTGCCAGCAGTGACGCCCCGGGGGGGGTTCCAGGTCAGCCCCAGCATTTT. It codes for CASSDAPGGVPGQPQHF.